A selection of T cell receptor beta chains follows, all from one sample in a study of T-cell reconstitution after alpha-beta-depleted transplantation in children. TCRdb used MiXCR to reprocess the PCR reads, holding one entry per CDR3 protein. The sample holds around 960,000 distinct CDR3 sequences; about 31% are singletons and the top ten take roughly 28%. Sequencing was performed on PBMCs, mostly from graft donor cells, taken 360 days after TCRalphabeta/CD19-depleted stem cell transplant. The receptors were gathered from a boy in the first two years of life who had a stem cell transplant for SCID, so the T cells may come from the graft donor. Each CDR3 is given with its conserved first and last residue.

V | CDR3
TRBV20-1 | CSASGTGNNQPQHF
TRBV2 | CASSADRIQETQYF
TRBV2 | CASSDTVTGGNEQFF
TRBV20-1 | CSARDLGANFYEQYF
TRBV6-5 | CASSFGPLGETQYF
TRBV20-1 | CSASPRRLAGAVNTGELFF
TRBV5-1 | CASSPGTSNHNEQFF
TRBV6-1 | CASSSPLGGYSPLHF
TRBV20-1 | CSARNRTGRDQPQHF
TRBV15 | CATSRIPGQRVTAKQYF
TRBV12-3/TRBV12-4 | CASSQRRTFQETQYF
TRBV5-5 | CASSLNGEPYNEQFF
TRBV7-9 | CASFDRISNTEAFF
TRBV5-1 | CASSVSTGGDAEAFF
TRBV20-1 | CSARDLAGLGGEQFF
TRBV18 | CASSPTGNTQYF
TRBV4-3 | CASSHLSGSTDTQYF
TRBV7-2 | CASSADTYEQYF
TRBV7-2 | CASSLDGAIVADTQYF
TRBV5-1 | CASSLDESSGEQETQYF
TRBV15 | CATSRGGTYSYNEQFF
TRBV20-1 | CSVPGTEAFF
TRBV5-1 | CASSLGTAETQYF
TRBV27 | CASGRSLRDGLNNEQFF
TRBV29-1 | CSARQLAKNIQYF
TRBV12-3/TRBV12-4 | CASSLPGQTNEQFF
TRBV12-3/TRBV12-4 | CASSFLGGTDTQYF
TRBV20-1 | CSARDSGRSNYNEQFF
TRBV24-1 | CATSDDGSDTQYF
TRBV9 | CASSPGDWGNEQFF
TRBV18 | CASSPIGGTDTQYF
TRBV9 | CASSVAASSTDTQYF
TRBV4-3 | CASSPRRGTNQPQHF
TRBV20-1 | CSAQRGRRGADYEQYF
TRBV5-6 | CASSRLVGAGELFF
TRBV5-1 | CASRMPSNTGELFF
TRBV5-5 | CASSLELPGQGTYEQYF
TRBV15 | CATSRDQEDSNQPQHF
TRBV27 | CASSYHFGYTF
TRBV24-1 | CATSQGGYEQFF
TRBV10-3 | CAIRETGVESDTQYF
TRBV11-1 | CASSGAKSTPIEGNTIYF